These 30 T cell receptor beta chains were sequenced from one sample in a study of blood T cell repertoires in COVID-19 (TCRdb year 2020). The library relied on the immunoSEQ multiplex PCR assay. TCRdb retrieved this table from immuneACCESS and kept in-frame rearrangements only. Not all clones are present; in checked studies, unresolved V genes account for under half, and no reason is known for the remainder. This sample lists 150,000 to 200,000 clones; over 75% were detected once. The top ten hold 5.6% of the sample. The sample comprised PBMCs or T cells enriched from blood (not recorded which). Every receptor here comes from a woman between 40 and 50 years old with acute COVID-19.

This clone was counted once. The chain recombines TRBV18 with TRBJ2-7; 7 nucleotides line up with TRBD2. Germline loops: CDR1 KGHSH, CDR2 LQKENI. CDR3 length: 14 amino acids. Trimming at V came to 3 bases and at J to 2 bases, leaving 4 bases not matched to a gene. Written as DNA, the CDR3 is TGTGCCAGCTCACCGGGGGGGGGACCCTACGAGCAGTACTTC. This sequence encodes CASSPGGGPYEQYF.

The CDR3 DNA follows: TGCGCCAGCAGCTTAGGGACTAGCGGCAGGGACTACACAGATACGCAGTATTTT. Protein: CASSLGTSGRDYTDTQYF. J is TRBJ2-3 and V is TRBV5-1; 11 nucleotides align to TRBD2. The CDR3 loop spans 18 amino acids. The germline V gene encodes CDR1 SGHRS and CDR2 YFSETQ. The V and J ends lost 2 bases and 2 bases, in that order; junction bases with no gene match: 10.

The rearrangement uses TRBV30 and TRBJ2-3, with 7 bases matching TRBD2. The CDR3 has 15 residues. CDR1 GTSNPN and CDR2 SVGIG come from the germline V gene (reference sequence). The CDR3 coding sequence is TGTCTAGGTGGGAGGGCCAGTTACGGCGCAGATACGCAGTATTTT. It is translated as CLGGRASYGADTQYF.

The rearrangement joins TRBV27 to TRBJ1-2, with D uncertain. The CDR3 length is 15 residues. CDR1 MNHEY and CDR2 SMNVEV come from the germline V gene (reference sequence). V was shortened by 6 bases and J by 8 bases, with 22 bases between the two germline ends. The CDR3 sequence: CASRSSAAYDFGYTF. CDR3 DNA sequence: TGTGCCAGCAGGAGTTCGGCGGCCTATGACTTCGGCTACACCTTC.

The chain joins TRBV6-5 to TRBJ2-5; 7 nucleotides agree with TRBD2. Trimming took 6 bases from V and 4 from J; bases not matched to a gene: 11. The CDR3 length is 15 residues. In germline, CDR1 is MNHEY, CDR2 SVGAGI. The CDR3 sequence: CASRRPGGGLETQYF. The CDR3 DNA follows: TGTGCCAGCAGGCGGCCGGGAGGTGGCCTAGAGACCCAGTACTTC.

This chain uses TRBV9 with TRBJ2-1, with D possibly being TRBD2 (5 bases). Trimming shortened V by 0 bases and J by 3 bases, and 7 bases separated the two germline ends. Looked up from germline, CDR1 is SGDLS and CDR2 is YYNGEE. CDR3 length: 14 amino acids. Written as DNA, the CDR3 is TGTGCCAGCAGCGTAGGGGCGGGCTACAATGAGCAGTTCTTC. Protein sequence: CASSVGAGYNEQFF. The full variable domain, in which reference TRBV9 and TRBJ2-1 provide the parts outside the CDR3, is DSGVTQTPKHLITATGQRVTLRCSPRSGDLSVYWYQQSLDQGLQFLIQYYNGEERAKGNILERFSAQQFPDLHSELNLSSLELGDSALYFCASSVGAGYNEQFFGPGTRLTVL.

This clone has only a few counts. The rearrangement uses TRBV29-1 and TRBJ1-2; 10 positions agree with TRBD1. This CDR3 comprises 14 residues. Germline lookup yields CDR1 SQVTM and CDR2 ANQGSEA. After removal of 3 bases from V and 10 bases from J, the junction contained 11 bases not matched to a gene. CDR3 nucleotide sequence: TGCAGCGTTGACCTTCAGGACAGGGGGGGAGACTACACCTTC. It codes for CSVDLQDRGGDYTF.

The chain uses TRBV6-1 and TRBJ1-2; D uncertain. Trimming pared 2 bases from V and 8 bases from J, leaving 12 bases between. The length of the CDR3 is 13 residues. The V gene's germline CDR1 is MNHNS and CDR2 SASEGT. In DNA form, the CDR3 reads TGTGCCAGCAGTGAACAGAACCGATGGGGCTACACCTTC. As protein: CASSEQNRWGYTF.

V is TRBV7-3 and J is TRBJ2-1, with TRBD1 identical over 10 bases. The CDR3 covers 16 residues. The V and J ends lost 6 bases and 9 bases, in that order; junction bases with no gene match: 14. Germline V CDR1 and CDR2: SGHTA, FQGTGA. For the CDR3, the DNA is TGTGCCAGCAGTCTGGTGCCCTGGGACAGGGGAGGTGAGCAGTTCTTC. Protein sequence: CASSLVPWDRGGEQFF.

The genes are TRBV3-1 (or the pseudogene TRBV3-2) and TRBJ2-5, with TRBD2 matching 7 bases. V shed 1 base and J 7 bases; nucleotides not matched to a gene: 9. Germline V CDR1 and CDR2: LGHDT, YNNKEL (reference sequence). This CDR3 is 15 amino acids long. CDR3 nucleotide sequence: TGTGCCAGCAGCCAAGGGCCGGCGGGAGCGGGGACCCAGTACTTC. Translated, it gives CASSQGPAGAGTQYF.

The rearrangement joins TRBV3-1 (or the pseudogene TRBV3-2) to TRBJ2-2; a possible D gene is TRBD2 (5 bases). V lost 6 bases and J lost 4, with 12 bases in between. From germline, CDR1 is LGHDT and CDR2 YNNKEL (reference sequence). The CDR3 extends over 14 amino acids. CDR3 DNA: TGTGCCAGCAGAAAGTGGGAGTTCACCGGGGAGCTGTTTTTT. This gives the protein CASRKWEFTGELFF.

Concerning this clone: Other DNA sequences in the same sample also yield this CDR3. V gene TRBV7-3 combines with J gene TRBJ2-3, with 7 nucleotides matching TRBD2. CDR3 length: 14 amino acids. Per the germline V gene, CDR1 is SGHTA and CDR2 is FQGTGA. The V segment lost 0 bases and the J segment 4 bases; nucleotides outside the gene matches: 1. CDR3 loop: CASSLTGGSDTQYF. The CDR3 region has the DNA TGTGCCAGCAGCTTAACCGGGGGGTCAGATACGCAGTATTTT.

The chain employs TRBV11-3 and TRBJ2-1; TRBD1 agrees at 7 bases. The CDR3 has 15 amino acids. Trimming removed 1 base from V and 8 bases from J; junction bases left unmatched: 8. Per the germline V gene, CDR1 is SGHNT and CDR2 is YENEEA. CDR3 protein: CASSLGRGLGDEQFF. Written as DNA, the CDR3 is TGTGCCAGCAGCTTAGGAAGGGGGCTAGGGGATGAGCAGTTCTTC.

The CDR3 is CASNHLGLGAHSGANVLTF. As DNA, the CDR3 is TGTGCCAGCAACCATTTGGGGCTAGGGGCCCACTCTGGGGCCAACGTCCTGACTTTC. The V call is TRBV7-2, the J call TRBJ2-6, with TRBD1 as a possible D gene (5 bases). V gave up 7 bases and J gave up 0 bases, with 22 bases separating them. This CDR3 has 19 amino acids. From germline, CDR1 is SGHTA and CDR2 FQGNSA.

The chain recombines TRBV5-4 with TRBJ2-1, with 13 bases lining up with TRBD2. The length of the CDR3 is 19 residues. Germline V gene sequence: CDR1 SGHNT, CDR2 YYREEE (reference sequence). V dropped 3 bases and J dropped 3; count of bases not matched to a gene: 12. The CDR3 region is CASSSYPGLAGFYYNEQFF. The CDR3 DNA is TGTGCCAGCAGCTCCTACCCGGGACTAGCGGGATTCTACTACAATGAGCAGTTCTTC.

This chain uses TRBV4-1 with TRBJ2-7, with 13 bases fitting TRBD2. CDR1 is MGHRA and CDR2 is YSYEKL in the germline V gene. V was clipped by 4 bases and J by 0 bases; unmatched bases: 6. The CDR3 loop spans 17 amino acids. CDR3 nucleotide sequence: TGCGCCAGCAGCCTAGGGACTAGCGGGGTTATCTCCTACGAGCAGTACTTC. Translating it yields CASSLGTSGVISYEQYF.

This clone was seen a few times. The CDR3 nucleotides read TGTGCCAGCAGCTTAGGGGGACTATACACAGATACGCAGTATTTT. Translation: CASSLGGLYTDTQYF. This chain connects TRBV7-2 to TRBJ2-3, with 7 bases identical to TRBD2. This CDR3 has 15 amino acids. Germline V gene data show CDR1 as SGHTA and CDR2 as FQGNSA. V lost 1 base and J lost 2; bases outside the gene matches: 3.

The rearrangement links TRBV7-9 to TRBJ1-4; tentatively, D is TRBD1 (5 bases). In germline, CDR1 is SEHNR, CDR2 FQNEAQ (reference sequence). V was clipped by 3 bases and J by 3 bases, with 8 bases between them. The CDR3 totals 14 residues. For the CDR3, the DNA is TGTGCCAGCAGCTTTGCAGGGCCTAATGAAAAACTGTTTTTT. It codes for CASSFAGPNEKLFF.

This clone has just one count. Its ends do not fully match the called genes, so a read error is possible. The chain recombines TRBV7-7 with TRBJ2-3; TRBD2 is a possible D gene (5 bases). Per the germline V gene, CDR1 is SSHAT and CDR2 is FNYEAQ (reference sequence). This CDR3 has 15 residues. CDR3 residues: CASSPGSPSTDTQYF. The CDR3 DNA is TGTGCTAGCAGCCCGGGGAGCCCTAGCACAGATACGCAGTATTTT.

This chain uses TRBV6-5 with TRBJ2-5; TRBD2 matches 10 bases. Germline CDR1 and CDR2: MNHEY and SVGAGI. The CDR3 contains 15 residues. V shed 7 bases and J 6 bases; nucleotides not matched to a gene: 11. The CDR3 spells CASTTGLAGVQTQYF. CDR3 bases: TGTGCCAGCACCACGGGGCTAGCGGGAGTTCAGACCCAGTACTTC.

This chain links TRBV6-4 with TRBJ2-3; no reliable D call. The CDR3 consists of 13 residues. CDR1 and CDR2 (germline): MRHNA, SNTAGT. The V gene lost 4 bases and the J gene lost 2 bases, with 7 bases spanning the gap. The DNA for the CDR3 is TGTGCCAGCAGTGTGGGCTCCACAGATACGCAGTATTTT. It translates to CASSVGSTDTQYF.

V is TRBV24-1 and J is TRBJ1-2; 10 bases are a match to TRBD1. Trimming at V came to 3 bases and at J to 6 bases, leaving 6 bases not matched to a gene. The germline V gene encodes CDR1 KGHDR and CDR2 SFDVKD. The CDR3 extends over 15 amino acids. Here the CDR3 reads CATSDPGTGADGYTF. The CDR3 nucleotides read TGTGCCACCAGTGATCCCGGGACAGGGGCTGATGGCTACACCTTC.

The chain has TRBV5-4 and TRBJ1-2; maybe TRBD1 (6 bases). Per the germline V gene, CDR1 is SGHNT and CDR2 is YYREEE (reference sequence). The V gene lost 4 bases and the J gene lost 1 base, with 11 bases spanning the gap. CDR3 length equals 14 residues. The CDR3 bases are TGTGCCAGCAGCCCGGGACAACTTAACTATGGCTACACCTTC. It translates to CASSPGQLNYGYTF. The full variable domain, completed using reference TRBV5-4 and TRBJ1-2, is ETGVTQSPTHLIKTRGQQVTLRCSSQSGHNTVSWYQQALGQGPQFIFQYYREEENGRGNFPPRFSGLQFPNYSSELNVNALELDDSALYLCASSPGQLNYGYTFGSGTRLTVV.

This chain connects TRBV7-9 to TRBJ2-3; tentatively, D is TRBD2 (6 bases). With 5 bases removed from V and 3 bases from J, the gap between germline ends came to 24 bases. The CDR3 totals 18 residues. Germline V gene sequence: CDR1 SEHNR, CDR2 FQNEAQ (reference sequence). In nucleotides, the CDR3 is TGTGCCAGCAGCATAGGATCCTTGTGGGCGGGGATAACAGATACGCAGTATTTT. Its protein is CASSIGSLWAGITDTQYF.

The V gene is TRBV15, the J gene TRBJ2-7; D gene uncertain. Germline V gives CDR1 LNHNV, CDR2 YYDKDF (reference sequence). The length of the CDR3 is 13 residues. V was cut by 3 bases and J by 3 bases, with 9 bases left in between. CDR3 DNA: TGTGCCACCAGCAGTGGGCAGGTCTACGAGCAGTACGTC. Its protein is CATSSGQVYEQYV.

This clone was detected a few times. V usage is TRBV25-1 and J usage is TRBJ1-2, with D hard to call. The CDR3 extends over 15 amino acids. Trimming left V 3 bases short and J 5 bases short, with 16 bases between. Germline V lookup: CDR1 MGHDK, CDR2 SYGVNS. CDR3 protein: CASSDGAGGKYGYTF. The DNA for the CDR3 is TGTGCCAGCAGTGATGGAGCAGGAGGGAAGTATGGCTACACCTTC.

This clone showed up just once. The V and J genes are TRBV5-4 and TRBJ1-2; no firm D call. Germline V gene lookup returns CDR1 SGHNT and CDR2 YYREEE (reference sequence). V lost 4 bases to trimming and J lost 8 bases, with 12 bases between them. The length of the CDR3 is 12 residues. CDR3 region: CASSLHSGGYTF. The CDR3 bases are TGTGCCAGCAGCCTACACAGTGGGGGCTACACCTTC.

The V call is TRBV5-5, the J call TRBJ2-3; TRBD1 matches 8 bases. The CDR3 is 15 amino acids. V was pared by 4 bases and J by 1 base, with 5 bases of the junction left unmatched. CDR1 and CDR2 from the germline V gene are SGHKS and YYEKEE (reference sequence). The DNA for the CDR3 is TGTGCCAGCAGCGAACAGGGGGTTCGCACAGATACGCAGTATTTT. It is translated as CASSEQGVRTDTQYF.

This clone was detected once. The J gene is TRBJ2-4, the V gene TRBV5-5; 13 bases agree with TRBD2. CDR3 length: 17 residues. CDR1 and CDR2 from the germline V gene are SGHKS and YYEKEE (reference sequence). V lost 0 bases to trimming and J lost 8 bases; unmatched junction nucleotides: 8. The CDR3 protein is CASSLVRGTSGNYIQYF. Written as DNA, the CDR3 is TGTGCCAGCAGCTTGGTAAGGGGGACTAGCGGGAATTACATTCAGTACTTC.

The CDR3 protein is CASSIQGFDSPLHF. CDR3 DNA: TGTGCCAGCTCAATACAGGGTTTTGATTCACCCCTCCACTTT. The genes are TRBV18 and TRBJ1-6, with D possibly TRBD1 on 6 matching bases. This CDR3 spans 14 amino acids. Germline V lookup: CDR1 KGHSH, CDR2 LQKENI. Deletions cut 5 bases from V and 8 bases from J, with 13 bases between.